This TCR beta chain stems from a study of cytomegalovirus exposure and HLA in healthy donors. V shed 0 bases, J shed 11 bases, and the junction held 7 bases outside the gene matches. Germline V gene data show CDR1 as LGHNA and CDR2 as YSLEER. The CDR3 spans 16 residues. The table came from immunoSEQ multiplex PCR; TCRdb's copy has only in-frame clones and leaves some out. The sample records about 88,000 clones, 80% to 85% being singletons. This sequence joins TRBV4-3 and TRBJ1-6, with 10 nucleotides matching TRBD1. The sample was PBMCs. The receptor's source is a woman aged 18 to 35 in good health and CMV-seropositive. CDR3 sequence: CASSQDRDRGSAPLHF. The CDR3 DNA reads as TGCGCCAGCAGCCAAGATCGGGACAGGGGATCGGCACCCCTCCACTTT.